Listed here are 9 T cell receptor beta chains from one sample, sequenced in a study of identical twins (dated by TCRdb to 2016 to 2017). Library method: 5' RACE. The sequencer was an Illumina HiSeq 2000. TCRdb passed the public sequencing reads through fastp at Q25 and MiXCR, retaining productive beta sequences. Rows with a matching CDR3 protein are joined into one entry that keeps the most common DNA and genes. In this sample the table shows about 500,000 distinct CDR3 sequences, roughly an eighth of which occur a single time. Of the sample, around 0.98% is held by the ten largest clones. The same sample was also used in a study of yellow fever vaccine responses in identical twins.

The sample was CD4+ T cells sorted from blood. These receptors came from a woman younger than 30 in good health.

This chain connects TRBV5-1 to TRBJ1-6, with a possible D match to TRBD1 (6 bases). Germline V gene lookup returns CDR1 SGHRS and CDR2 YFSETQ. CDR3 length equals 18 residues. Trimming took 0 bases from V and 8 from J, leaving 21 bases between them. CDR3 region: CASSLGPRSGAVDSPLHF. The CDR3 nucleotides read TGCGCCAGCAGCTTGGGACCCCGGTCAGGGGCGGTTGATTCACCCCTCCACTTT.

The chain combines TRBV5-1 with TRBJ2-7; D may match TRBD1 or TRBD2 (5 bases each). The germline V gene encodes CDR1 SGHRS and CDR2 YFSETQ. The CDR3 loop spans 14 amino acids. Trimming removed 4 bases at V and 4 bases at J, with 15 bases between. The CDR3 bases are TGCGCCAGCAGCCCCGGGACCCTTCAGTACGAGCAGTACTTC. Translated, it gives CASSPGTLQYEQYF.

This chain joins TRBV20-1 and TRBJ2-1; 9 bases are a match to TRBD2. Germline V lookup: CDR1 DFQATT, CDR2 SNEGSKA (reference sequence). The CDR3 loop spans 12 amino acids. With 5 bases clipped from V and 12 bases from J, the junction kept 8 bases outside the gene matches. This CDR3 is CSAPAGGGRQFF. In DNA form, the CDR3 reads TGCAGTGCTCCGGCGGGGGGGGGCAGGCAGTTCTTC.

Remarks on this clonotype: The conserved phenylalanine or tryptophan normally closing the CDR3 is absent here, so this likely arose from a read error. Here the CDR3 reads CASSLAREQFL. The CDR3 coding sequence is TGCGCCAGCAGCTTGGCTAGGGAGCAGTTCTTG. The J gene is TRBJ2-1, the V gene TRBV5-1; D not resolved. The ends were cut back, 0 bases at V and 10 bases at J, with 5 bases in the middle. Germline CDR1 reads SGHRS; CDR2 reads YFSETQ. This CDR3 spans 11 amino acids.

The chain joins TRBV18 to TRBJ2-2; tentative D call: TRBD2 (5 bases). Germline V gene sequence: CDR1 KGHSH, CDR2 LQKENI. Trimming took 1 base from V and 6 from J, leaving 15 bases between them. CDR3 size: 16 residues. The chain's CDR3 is CASSPRAGGAAGELFF. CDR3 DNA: TGTGCCAGCTCACCACGGGCAGGAGGAGCGGCCGGGGAGCTGTTTTTT.

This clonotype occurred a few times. CDR3 sequence reads: CASSYYLVGVRGTGELFF. CDR3 sequence (DNA): TGTGCCAGCAGTTACTACCTCGTGGGGGTTCGGGGCACCGGGGAGCTGTTTTTT. The chain recombines TRBV6-2 or TRBV6-3 with TRBJ2-2, with D perhaps given as TRBD1 or TRBD2 (5 bases each). CDR1 and CDR2 (germline): MNHEY, SVGEGT. The ends were cut back, 1 base at V and 4 bases at J, with 19 bases in the middle. This CDR3 spans 18 amino acids.

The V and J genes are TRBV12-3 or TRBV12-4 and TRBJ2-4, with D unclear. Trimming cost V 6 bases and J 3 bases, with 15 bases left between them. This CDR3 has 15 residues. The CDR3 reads CASSLIGVGKNIQYF. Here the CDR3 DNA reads TGTGCCAGCAGCTTAATCGGTGTGGGCAAAAACATTCAGTACTTC.

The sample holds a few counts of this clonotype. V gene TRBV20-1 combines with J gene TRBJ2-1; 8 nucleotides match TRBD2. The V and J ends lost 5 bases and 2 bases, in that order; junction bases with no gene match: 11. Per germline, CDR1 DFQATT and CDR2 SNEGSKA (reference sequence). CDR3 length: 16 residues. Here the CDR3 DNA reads TGCAGTGCTGAGGTCAGCCGCGGGAGGACCTACAATGAGCAGTTCTTC. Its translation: CSAEVSRGRTYNEQFF.

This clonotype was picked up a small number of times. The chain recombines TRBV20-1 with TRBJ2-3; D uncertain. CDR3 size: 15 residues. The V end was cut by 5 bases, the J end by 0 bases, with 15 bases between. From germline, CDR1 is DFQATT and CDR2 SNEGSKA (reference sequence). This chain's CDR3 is CSAPTDGASTDTQYF. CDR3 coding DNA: TGCAGTGCTCCCACCGACGGAGCTAGCACAGATACGCAGTATTTT.